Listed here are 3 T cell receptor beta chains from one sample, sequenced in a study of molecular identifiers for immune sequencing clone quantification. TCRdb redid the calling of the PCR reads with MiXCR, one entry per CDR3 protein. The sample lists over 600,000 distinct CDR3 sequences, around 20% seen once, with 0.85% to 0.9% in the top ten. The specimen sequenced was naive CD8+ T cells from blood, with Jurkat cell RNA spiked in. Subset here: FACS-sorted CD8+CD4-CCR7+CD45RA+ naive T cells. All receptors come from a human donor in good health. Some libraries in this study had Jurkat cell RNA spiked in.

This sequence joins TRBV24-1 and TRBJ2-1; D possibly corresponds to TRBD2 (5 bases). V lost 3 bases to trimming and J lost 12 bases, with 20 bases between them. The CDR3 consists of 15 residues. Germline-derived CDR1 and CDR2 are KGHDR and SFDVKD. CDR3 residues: CATSDPTHGVEGQFF. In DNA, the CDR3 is TGTGCCACCAGTGATCCAACACACGGGGTAGAGGGGCAGTTCTTC.

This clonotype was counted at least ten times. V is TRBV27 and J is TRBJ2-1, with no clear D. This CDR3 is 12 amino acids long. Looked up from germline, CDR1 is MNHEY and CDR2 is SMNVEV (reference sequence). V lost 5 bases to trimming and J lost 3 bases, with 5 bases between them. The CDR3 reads CASSDFYNEQFF. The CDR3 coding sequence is TGTGCCAGCAGTGACTTCTACAATGAGCAGTTCTTC.

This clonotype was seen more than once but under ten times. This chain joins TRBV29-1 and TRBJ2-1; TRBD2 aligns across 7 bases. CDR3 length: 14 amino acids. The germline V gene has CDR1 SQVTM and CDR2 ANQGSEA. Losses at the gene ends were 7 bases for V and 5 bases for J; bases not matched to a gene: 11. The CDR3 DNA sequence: TGCAGCGGTCTCCTCGGGGGGATAGACAATGAGCAGTTCTTC. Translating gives CSGLLGGIDNEQFF.